Listed here is a single TCR beta chain. The antigen remains unidentified. The CDR3 is made up of 13 amino acids. The V gene lost 6 bases and the J gene lost 2 bases, with 11 bases spanning the gap. Sample-barcoded 5' priming and a J-beta primer mix drove a second PCR of about 7 to 11 cycles. Every individual sample yielded 2.5 million or more paired-end reads (each containing CDR3). TCRdb reprocessed the 5' RACE reads with MiXCR, giving one entry per CDR3 protein. The sample contains roughly 1.5 million distinct CDR3 sequences, 42% of which appear only once. These data belong to a study of blood T cells in healthy people across ages. Overall study findings and caveats: A roughly linear fall in TCR beta diversity per million T cells was seen with increasing age.

Each donor had about 10 milliliters of peripheral blood drawn. Each sample had at least 6 million PBMCs isolated. The source is a woman under 30 in good health. Sequencing used blood. The chain uses TRBV12-3 or TRBV12-4 and TRBJ2-7; D tentatively reads TRBD1 or TRBD2 (5 bases each). CDR3 bases: TGTGCCAGCAGCCCCTGGGACCCCTACGAGCAGTACTTC. Its translation: CASSPWDPYEQYF.